This T cell receptor beta chain was identified during a study of cytotoxic CD8 clonotypes in ibrutinib-treated CLL (dated by TCRdb to the early 2020s). Describing the broader study: In this cohort, around 14 patients were treatment-naive and ten to eleven were relapsed/refractory, while some 18 had unmutated IGHV. Partial responses were observed in 24 patients and complete responses in 2; after a median follow-up of around 64 months, remission was maintained in roughly 14 patients and progression was observed in 12. The response samples were drawn at a median of around eleven months into treatment, with a range of roughly 6 to 40 months. On average, each sample had approximately 250,000 productive templates and tens of thousands of productive rearrangements. Of the approximately 90 people in the trial, about two dozen had longitudinal samples available. Cryopreserved peripheral blood mononuclear cells were obtained before treatment, at response, and at either sustained remission or disease progression. All remission and progressive disease samples were collected while patients were still receiving ibrutinib. Beyond this particular receptor, the publication reports: Lymph node repertoires were not examined, and the timing of sampling was not matched between patients in sustained remission and those whose disease progressed. Public clonotypes were rare and either shrank or stayed stable during treatment, and the rise in clonality at ibrutinib response reflected expansion of private clonotypes. Clonality rose at ibrutinib response, remained stable during sustained remission, and dropped back toward baseline at progression. At baseline, clonality was higher than in age-matched healthy donors and showed a strong correlation with circulating CD8+ T-cell counts.

Each clonotype received, on average, about 9.7x coverage in deep resolution sequencing performed on a MiSeq, where the target depth lay between 1 in 1 million and 1 in 200,000 T cells. TCR beta libraries were generated with the immunoSEQ hsTCRB Kit. In the authors' own workflow: The data were analyzed with ImmunoSEQ Analyzer and ImmunoSEQ Data Assistant, and V, D and J gene assignments followed IMGT definitions. Clonality, which ranges from 0 to 1, was calculated by subtracting the normalized Shannon entropy of productive rearrangement frequencies from one. Only overrepresented clonotypes making up at least 0.05% of the repertoire of each patient were included in the public clonotype analysis. About a dozen repertoires from age-matched healthy donors, obtained from immuneACCESS, served as clonality controls. TCRdb re-hosts the immuneACCESS table, in-frame sequences only. Its copies lack some clones; in the studies checked, an unresolved V gene accounts for under half of them, and the cause for the rest is not known. Clone size and the V and J calls come from that table; the DNA yielded D and trimming. The sample data list 300,000 to 400,000 clones, and under 70% of these were observed just once. The ten largest clones add up to under 8% of the sample.

For TCR beta library preparation, approximately 1.8 micrograms of genomic DNA was extracted from cryopreserved PBMCs. Longitudinal blood samples from CLL patients on ibrutinib monotherapy were analyzed using high-throughput TCR beta sequencing. Patients were enrolled in a phase 2 open-label single-center ibrutinib monotherapy trial. Note on this clone: No cognate antigen has been identified for it. The sample holds no much larger clone one base away, and base qualities are not on file.

The CDR3 covers 17 residues, taking in both the cysteine and the phenylalanine. Kept here is only the CDR3 DNA, which spans 51 bases and is read in frame from base 1. Here V drops 4 bases and J drops 4 bases, and the junction holds 12 bases not matched to any gene. For CDR1 and CDR2, the germline V gene (reference sequence) lists LNHDA and SQIVND. This receptor was obtained from a human donor with chronic lymphocytic leukemia. This sequence uses TRBV19 and TRBJ1-5, and TRBD1 matches 8 of the central bases. The sample here was PBMCs, taken after 36 months of ibrutinib treatment. The CDR3 protein: CASSSVRQGPTNQPQHF. Read as DNA, the sequence is TGTGCCAGTAGTAGCGTGCGACAGGGGCCTACTAATCAGCCCCAGCATTTT.